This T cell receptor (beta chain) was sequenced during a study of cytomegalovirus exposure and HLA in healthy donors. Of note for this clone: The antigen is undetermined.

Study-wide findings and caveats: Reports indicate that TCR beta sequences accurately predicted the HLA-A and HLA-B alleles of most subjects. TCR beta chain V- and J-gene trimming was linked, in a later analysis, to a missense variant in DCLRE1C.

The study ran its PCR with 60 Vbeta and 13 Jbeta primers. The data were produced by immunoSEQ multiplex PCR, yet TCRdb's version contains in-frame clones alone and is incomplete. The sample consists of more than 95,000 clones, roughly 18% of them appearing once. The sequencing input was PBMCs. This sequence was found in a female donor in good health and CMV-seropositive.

The DNA of the CDR3 is TGTGCCAGCAGCTTGGAGGGACAGATGAACACTGAAGCTTTCTTT. Amino acids: CASSLEGQMNTEAFF. This chain joins TRBV5-8 and TRBJ1-1; 7 bases align to TRBD1. Germline V gene data show CDR1 as SGHTS and CDR2 as YDEGEE. The CDR3 has 15 residues. Unmatched junction bases numbered 2, after V lost 0 bases and J lost 0 bases.